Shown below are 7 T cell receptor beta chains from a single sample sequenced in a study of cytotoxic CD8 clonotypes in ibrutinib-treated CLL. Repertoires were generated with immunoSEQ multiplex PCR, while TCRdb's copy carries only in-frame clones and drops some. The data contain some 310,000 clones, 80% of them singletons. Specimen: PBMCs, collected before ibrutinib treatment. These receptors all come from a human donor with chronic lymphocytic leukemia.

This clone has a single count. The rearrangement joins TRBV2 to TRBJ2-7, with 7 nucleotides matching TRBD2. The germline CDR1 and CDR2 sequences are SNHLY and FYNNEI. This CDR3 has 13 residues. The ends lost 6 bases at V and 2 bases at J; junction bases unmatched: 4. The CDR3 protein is CASSGTTTYEQYF. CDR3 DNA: TGTGCCAGCAGCGGGACTACGACCTACGAGCAGTACTTC. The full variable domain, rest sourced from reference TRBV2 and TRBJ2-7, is EPEVTQTPSHQVTQMGQEVILRCVPISNHLYFYWYRQILGQKVEFLVSFYNNEISEKSEIFDDQFSVERPDGSNFTLKIRSTKLEDSAMYFCASSGTTTYEQYFGPGTRLTVT.

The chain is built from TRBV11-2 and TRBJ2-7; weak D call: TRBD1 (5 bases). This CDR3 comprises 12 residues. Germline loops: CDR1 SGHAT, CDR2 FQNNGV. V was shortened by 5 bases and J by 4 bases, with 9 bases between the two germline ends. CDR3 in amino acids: CASSQDRYEQYF. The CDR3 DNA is TGTGCCAGCAGCCAAGACAGATACGAGCAGTACTTC.

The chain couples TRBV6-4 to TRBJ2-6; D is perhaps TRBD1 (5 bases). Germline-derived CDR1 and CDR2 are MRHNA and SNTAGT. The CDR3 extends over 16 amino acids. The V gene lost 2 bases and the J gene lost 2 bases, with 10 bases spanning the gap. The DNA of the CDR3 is TGTGCCAGCAGTGACAGGGGCTTTGCTGGGGCCAACGTCCTGACTTTC. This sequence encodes CASSDRGFAGANVLTF.

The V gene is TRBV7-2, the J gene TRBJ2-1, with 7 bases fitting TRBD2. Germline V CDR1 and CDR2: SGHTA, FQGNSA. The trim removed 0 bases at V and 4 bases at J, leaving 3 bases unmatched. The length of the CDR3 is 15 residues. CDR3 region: CASSLAGLNYNEQFF. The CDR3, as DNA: TGTGCCAGCAGCTTAGCGGGACTAAATTACAATGAGCAGTTCTTC.

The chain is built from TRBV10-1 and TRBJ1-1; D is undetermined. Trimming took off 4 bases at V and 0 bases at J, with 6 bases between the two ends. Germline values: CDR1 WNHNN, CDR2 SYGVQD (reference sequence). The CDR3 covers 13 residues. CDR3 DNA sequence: TGCGCCAGCAGTGTTGGGCTGAACACTGAAGCTTTCTTT. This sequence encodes CASSVGLNTEAFF.

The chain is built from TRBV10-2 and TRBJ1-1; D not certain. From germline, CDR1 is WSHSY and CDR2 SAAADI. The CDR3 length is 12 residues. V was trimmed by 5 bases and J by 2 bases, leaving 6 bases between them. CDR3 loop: CASSLVNTEAFF. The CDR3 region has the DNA TGCGCCAGCAGTTTAGTTAACACTGAAGCTTTCTTT.

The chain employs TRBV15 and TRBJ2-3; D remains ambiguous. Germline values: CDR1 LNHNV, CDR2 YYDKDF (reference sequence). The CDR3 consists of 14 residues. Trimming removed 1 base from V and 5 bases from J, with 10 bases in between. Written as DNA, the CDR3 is TGTGCCACCAGCAGAGTGGCTGTCGGAGATACGCAGTATTTT. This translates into CATSRVAVGDTQYF.